The 7 T cell receptor beta chains below come from one sample, sequenced in a study of shared clonotypes between healthy human individuals. Generated by immunoSEQ multiplex PCR, the TCRdb table keeps only in-frame clones and is missing some. The sample lists roughly 2.6 million clones, 90% to 95% occurring once. The sample taken for sequencing was naive CD4+ T cells sorted from blood. Stated subset: CD45RA+ positively selected. These receptors came from a man between 18 and 35 years old in good health.

The chain carries TRBV14 and TRBJ1-1, with D tentatively TRBD1 (6 bases). V shed 0 bases and J shed 1 base, with 15 bases lying between them. CDR3 size: 17 residues. CDR1 and CDR2 from the germline V gene are SGHDN and FVKESK. As DNA, the CDR3 is TGTGCCAGCAGCCAAGATCGGCGGGGGGCTCCGAACACTGAAGCTTTCTTT. Encoded protein: CASSQDRRGAPNTEAFF.

This clone has a single count. Other DNA variants within this sample encode the same CDR3. V usage is TRBV11-2 and J usage is TRBJ2-3, with D maybe TRBD2 (7 bases). The CDR3 length is 15 residues. From germline, CDR1 is SGHAT and CDR2 FQNNGV. Trimming shortened V by 3 bases and J by 4 bases, and 14 bases separated the two germline ends. CDR3 amino acids: CASSLGTGGADTQYF. The CDR3 nucleotides are TGTGCCAGCAGCTTGGGTACGGGGGGCGCAGATACGCAGTATTTT.

The rearrangement links TRBV30 to TRBJ2-7; either TRBD1 or TRBD2 may supply D (6 bases each). V lost 3 bases to trimming and J lost 3 bases, with 15 bases between them. Germline V gene sequence: CDR1 GTSNPN, CDR2 SVGIG (reference sequence). The CDR3 sequence is 14 residues long. CDR3 sequence (DNA): TGTGCCTGGAGATTGGGGGGCAGACTCTACGAGCAGTACTTC. Translating gives CAWRLGGRLYEQYF.

This sequence joins TRBV2 and TRBJ1-6, with 10 bases matching TRBD1. CDR1 and CDR2 from the germline V gene are SNHLY and FYNNEI. This CDR3 is 16 amino acids long. The trim removed 10 bases at V and 5 bases at J, leaving 11 bases unmatched. The CDR3 loop reads CATCRDRGTNNSPLHF. The CDR3 DNA reads as TGTGCCACCTGCCGGGACAGGGGAACCAATAATTCACCCCTCCACTTT.

About this clone: Distinct nucleotide sequences in the sample also encode this CDR3. This rearrangement joins TRBV30 to TRBJ2-5; no reliable D call. The germline gives CDR1 GTSNPN, CDR2 SVGIG (reference sequence). Trimming shortened V by 2 bases and J by 4 bases, and 8 bases separated the two germline ends. This CDR3 contains 12 residues. The CDR3: CAWSTVGETQYF. For the CDR3, the DNA is TGTGCCTGGAGTACGGTGGGAGAGACCCAGTACTTC.

This clone was recorded a few times. CDR3 residues: CASSSRFPGTPLASPLHF. The CDR3 DNA sequence: TGTGCCAGCAGTTCAAGATTTCCAGGTACCCCCTTGGCTTCACCCCTCCACTTT. The rearrangement joins TRBV27 to TRBJ1-6; unclear D gene. Between the trimmed V and J ends, which lost 4 bases and 9 bases, there was a span of 25 bases. Germline loops: CDR1 MNHEY, CDR2 SMNVEV (reference sequence). CDR3 length: 18 residues.

This clone was detected only a few times. This rearrangement joins TRBV25-1 to TRBJ1-6; D might be TRBD1 (5 bases). The V end lost 3 bases, the J end lost 7 bases, and 10 bases lay between the germline ends. CDR3 length: 14 amino acids. The germline CDR1 and CDR2 sequences are MGHDK and SYGVNS. The CDR3 coding sequence is TGTGCCAGCAGTGACGGGGGGTTCAATTCACCCCTCCACTTT. Encoded protein: CASSDGGFNSPLHF. The variable domain in full, completed from reference TRBV25-1 and TRBJ1-6, reads EADIYQTPRYLVIGTGKKITLECSQTMGHDKMYWYQQDPGMELHLIHYSYGVNSTEKGDLSSESTVSRIRTEHFPLTLESARPSHTSQYLCASSDGGFNSPLHFGNGTRLTVT.